The rows below give T cell receptor beta chains drawn from one sample of a study of blood T cell repertoires in COVID-19. This table comes from immunoSEQ multiplex PCR, and its TCRdb copy is limited to in-frame clones, with some not included. In the table there are some 19,000 clones, about four fifths of which are singletons. The sample comprised peripheral blood. These receptor sequences come from a man older than 75 with acute or convalescent COVID-19. CDR3s include the opening cysteine and the closing phenylalanine or tryptophan. D genes are given only for firm matches. Clone size is shown for a subset of rows, as once, few, many or a class of expanded clone.

V gene,J gene,clone size,D gene,CDR3 DNA,CDR3 protein
TRBV5-1,TRBJ2-7,once,TRBD2,TGCGCCAGCAGCAAGGCTGTATTCGCGGGGGTTGGTGACGAGCAGTACTTC,CASSKAVFAGVGDEQYF
TRBV18,TRBJ2-1,.,TRBD1,TGTGCCAGCTCACTCGGGACAGGGGGCTACAATGAGCAGTTCTTC,CASSLGTGGYNEQFF
TRBV6-5,TRBJ1-6,.,.,TGTGCCAGCTCATCCTATAATTCACCCCTCCACTTT,CASSSYNSPLHF
TRBV24-1,TRBJ2-7,once,TRBD2,TGTGCCACCAGTGACACCGGGACTAGCGGTTCCTACGAGCAGTACTTC,CATSDTGTSGSYEQYF
TRBV4-3,TRBJ2-5,.,TRBD1,TGCGCCAGCAGCCAAGAATACCGACAGGGGAGGGAGACCCAGTACTTC,CASSQEYRQGRETQYF
TRBV2,TRBJ1-5,medium-sized,.,TGTGCCAGCAGCAGGGATAGCAATCAGCCCCAGCATTTT,CASSRDSNQPQHF
TRBV5-4,TRBJ1-2,few,TRBD1,TGTGCCAGCAGCCTGGGGACAGGGATCGACTATGGCTACACCTTC,CASSLGTGIDYGYTF
TRBV7-9,TRBJ1-6,.,TRBD1,TGTGCCAGCAGCCCGACAGGGGCCGGATATAATTCACCCCTCCACTTT,CASSPTGAGYNSPLHF
TRBV2,TRBJ1-5,once,TRBD1,TGTGCCAGCAAGGGTCAGGGGGATTTTTATCAGCCCCAGCATTTT,CASKGQGDFYQPQHF
TRBV9,TRBJ2-6,.,.,TGTGCCAGCAGCGCCCAACAGGGCTCTGGGGCCAACGTCCTGACTTTC,CASSAQQGSGANVLTF
TRBV18,TRBJ1-5,.,TRBD1,TGTGCCAGCTCACCGGGGACAGGGGATAGCCCCCAGCATTTT,CASSPGTGDSPQHF
TRBV29-1,TRBJ2-7,.,.,TGCAGCGTTGCTCAGGGGGGCCACTACGAGCAGTACTTC,CSVAQGGHYEQYF
TRBV30,TRBJ2-3,.,.,TGTGCCTGGATCCTGAGAGGCACAGATACGCAGTATTTT,CAWILRGTDTQYF
TRBV3-1/TRBV3-2,TRBJ2-5,.,TRBD1,TGTGCCAGCAGCCACGGACAGGGTCGAGAGACCCAGTACTTC,CASSHGQGRETQYF
TRBV20-1,TRBJ1-1,.,.,TGCAGTGTCCCAGGGGAGACTGAAGCTTTCTTT,CSVPGETEAFF
TRBV7-2,TRBJ1-1,once,.,TGTGCCAGCAGCTTAGTCCCGGGCAGGGACACTGAAGCTTTCTTT,CASSLVPGRDTEAFF
TRBV9,TRBJ1-3,.,.,TGTGCCAGCAGCCCCTTTAATTCCTACTCTGGAAACACCATATATTTT,CASSPFNSYSGNTIYF
TRBV5-1,TRBJ2-1,.,.,TGCGCCAGCAGCCCGGAAGTTCCTAGCTCCTACAATGAGCAGTTCTTC,CASSPEVPSSYNEQFF
TRBV11-1,TRBJ2-6,.,.,TGTGCCAGCAGCTTAGGTTCGGGCTCTGGGGCCAACGTCCTGACTTTC,CASSLGSGSGANVLTF
TRBV19,TRBJ2-5,.,.,TGTGCCAGTAGTATAGGGTCCGGGAAAGAGACCCAGTACTTC,CASSIGSGKETQYF
TRBV3-1/TRBV3-2,TRBJ1-2,.,TRBD1,TGTGCCAGCAGCCACTCCTCCGGGACAGGCCACTATGGCTACACCTTC,CASSHSSGTGHYGYTF
TRBV9,TRBJ1-6,.,.,TGTGCCAGCAGCGTCTCGCCAGGGCTCACGAATTCACCCCTCCACTTT,CASSVSPGLTNSPLHF
TRBV2,TRBJ2-1,.,.,TGTGCCAGCAGTGTGCGGGGGACATCCGACAATGAGCAGTTCTTC,CASSVRGTSDNEQFF